The rows below give T cell receptor beta chains drawn from one sample of a study of blood T cell repertoires in COVID-19. TCRdb's copy holds only in-frame clones and misses some; the assay was immunoSEQ multiplex PCR. Among tens of thousands of clones listed, approximately 90% were seen once. The sequenced material came from peripheral blood. These receptors all stem from a man between 65 and 85 years old with active or convalescent COVID-19. The CDR3 runs from the conserved cysteine through the conserved F or W. Each record gives: CDR3 protein, CDR3 DNA, J gene, clone size, V gene, D gene. The D gene is left open where the match is weak. Some rows mark clone size as missing; the rest say once, few, many or name a class of expanded clone.

cdr3_aa: CASSLNENEQFF
cdr3_nt: TGTGCCAGCAGCTTGAACGAGAATGAGCAGTTCTTC
j_call: TRBJ2-1
clone_size: .
v_call: TRBV5-6
d_call: .

cdr3_aa: CASSFRTESGELFF
cdr3_nt: TGTGCCAGCAGTTTTCGGACAGAGTCCGGGGAGCTGTTTTTT
j_call: TRBJ2-2
clone_size: .
v_call: TRBV6-2/TRBV6-3
d_call: .

cdr3_aa: CASSGWAQLSVYEQYF
cdr3_nt: TGTGCCAGCAGCGGATGGGCACAGCTTTCCGTCTACGAGCAGTACTTC
j_call: TRBJ2-7
clone_size: .
v_call: TRBV5-8
d_call: .

cdr3_aa: CAFRPSPYNSPLHF
cdr3_nt: TGTGCCTTCCGCCCGAGTCCCTATAATTCACCCCTCCACTTT
j_call: TRBJ1-6
clone_size: .
v_call: TRBV10-3
d_call: .

cdr3_aa: CASRQQPNQPQHF
cdr3_nt: TGTGCCAGCAGACAACAGCCTAATCAGCCCCAGCATTTT
j_call: TRBJ1-5
clone_size: .
v_call: TRBV2
d_call: .

cdr3_aa: CASSPRAANTIYF
cdr3_nt: TGTGCCAGCAGCCCCAGGGCCGCAAACACCATATATTTT
j_call: TRBJ1-3
clone_size: .
v_call: TRBV13
d_call: .

cdr3_aa: CASSESTSTDTQYF
cdr3_nt: TGTGCCAGCAGTGAGTCTACGAGCACAGATACGCAGTATTTT
j_call: TRBJ2-3
clone_size: .
v_call: TRBV2
d_call: .

cdr3_aa: CASSLGGTGANVLTF
cdr3_nt: TGTGCCAGCAGCTTAGGCGGGACTGGGGCCAACGTCCTGACTTTC
j_call: TRBJ2-6
clone_size: once
v_call: TRBV7-9
d_call: .

cdr3_aa: CASSWGQGRKGYTF
cdr3_nt: TGCGCCAGCAGCTGGGGACAGGGACGGAAAGGCTACACCTTC
j_call: TRBJ1-2
clone_size: .
v_call: TRBV5-1
d_call: TRBD1

cdr3_aa: CASRARTGGSWTEAFF
cdr3_nt: TGTGCCAGCAGAGCTAGGACAGGGGGCAGCTGGACTGAAGCTTTCTTT
j_call: TRBJ1-1
clone_size: once
v_call: TRBV6-6
d_call: TRBD1

cdr3_aa: CSVEGANGAEAFF
cdr3_nt: TGCAGCGTTGAGGGGGCGAATGGGGCTGAAGCTTTCTTT
j_call: TRBJ1-1
clone_size: .
v_call: TRBV29-1
d_call: .

cdr3_aa: CASSPPTVRNEKLFF
cdr3_nt: TGTGCCAGCTCACCACCGACAGTGAGGAATGAAAAACTGTTTTTT
j_call: TRBJ1-4
clone_size: few
v_call: TRBV18
d_call: .

cdr3_aa: CASKEGGTYEQYF
cdr3_nt: TGTGCCAGCAAGGAGGGAGGGACCTACGAGCAGTACTTC
j_call: TRBJ2-7
clone_size: .
v_call: TRBV2
d_call: TRBD2

cdr3_aa: CASSPLSPGEVFEKLFF
cdr3_nt: TGTGCCAGCAGCCCTCTGAGCCCGGGTGAGGTATTCGAAAAACTGTTTTTT
j_call: TRBJ1-4
clone_size: .
v_call: TRBV7-9
d_call: .

cdr3_aa: CASSQDRTGWYEQYF
cdr3_nt: TGCGCCAGCAGCCAAGACCGGACAGGGTGGTACGAGCAGTACTTC
j_call: TRBJ2-7
clone_size: .
v_call: TRBV4-3
d_call: TRBD1

cdr3_aa: CASSPWTGGESPLHF
cdr3_nt: TGTGCCAGCAGCCCCTGGACAGGGGGCGAATCACCCCTCCACTTT
j_call: TRBJ1-6
clone_size: .
v_call: TRBV7-9
d_call: TRBD1

cdr3_aa: CASSQVYGSSYEQYF
cdr3_nt: TGCGCCAGCAGCCAAGTTTACGGGAGCTCCTACGAGCAGTACTTC
j_call: TRBJ2-7
clone_size: .
v_call: TRBV4-3
d_call: .

cdr3_aa: CASSPAGGRYEQYF
cdr3_nt: TGTGCCAGCTCACCAGCGGGCGGCCGCTACGAGCAGTACTTC
j_call: TRBJ2-7
clone_size: .
v_call: TRBV18
d_call: .

cdr3_aa: CASSPTGRGGRNTEAFF
cdr3_nt: TGCGCCAGCAGCCCGACGGGCAGGGGTGGGCGGAACACTGAAGCTTTCTTT
j_call: TRBJ1-1
clone_size: .
v_call: TRBV4-1
d_call: .

cdr3_aa: CAISGTERGNTIYF
cdr3_nt: TGTGCCATCAGTGGGACAGAGAGGGGAAACACCATATATTTT
j_call: TRBJ1-3
clone_size: .
v_call: TRBV10-3
d_call: .

cdr3_aa: CATGRGQGGQPQHF
cdr3_nt: TGTGCCACCGGAAGAGGACAGGGGGGTCAGCCCCAGCATTTT
j_call: TRBJ1-5
clone_size: .
v_call: TRBV19
d_call: TRBD1

cdr3_aa: CASSPRTGRNEKLFF
cdr3_nt: TGCGCCAGCAGTCCCCGGACAGGGAGAAATGAAAAACTGTTTTTT
j_call: TRBJ1-4
clone_size: few
v_call: TRBV23-1
d_call: TRBD1

cdr3_aa: CASSFGRGPGDTQYF
cdr3_nt: TGTGCCAGCAGCTTCGGCAGGGGGCCCGGAGATACGCAGTATTTT
j_call: TRBJ2-3
clone_size: .
v_call: TRBV11-3
d_call: TRBD1

cdr3_aa: CASSLDRAGNTIYF
cdr3_nt: TGTGCCAGCAGCTTGGACAGGGCTGGAAACACCATATATTTT
j_call: TRBJ1-3
clone_size: .
v_call: TRBV7-2
d_call: TRBD1

cdr3_aa: CASSPDPSSGGYTF
cdr3_nt: TGTGCCAGCAGCCCGGACCCTTCCTCGGGGGGCTACACCTTC
j_call: TRBJ1-2
clone_size: .
v_call: TRBV7-9
d_call: .

cdr3_aa: CAWSVYRVGSPLHF
cdr3_nt: TGTGCCTGGAGTGTATACAGGGTCGGCTCACCCCTCCACTTT
j_call: TRBJ1-6
clone_size: .
v_call: TRBV30
d_call: .

cdr3_aa: CASSSASGRAREQYF
cdr3_nt: TGTGCCAGCAGCTCAGCTAGCGGGAGGGCCCGCGAGCAGTACTTC
j_call: TRBJ2-7
clone_size: .
v_call: TRBV7-2
d_call: TRBD2

cdr3_aa: CASSVSGSPTYEQYF
cdr3_nt: TGTGCCAGCAGCGTAAGCGGGAGTCCCACCTACGAGCAGTACTTC
j_call: TRBJ2-7
clone_size: .
v_call: TRBV9
d_call: TRBD2

cdr3_aa: CASSRRIEGAHEQYF
cdr3_nt: TGTGCCAGCAGTCGACGAATCGAGGGGGCCCACGAGCAGTACTTC
j_call: TRBJ2-7
clone_size: once
v_call: TRBV6-2/TRBV6-3
d_call: TRBD1

cdr3_aa: CASSQDQEGLSSYEQYF
cdr3_nt: TGTGCCAGCAGCCAAGATCAAGAGGGTTTAAGCTCCTACGAGCAGTACTTC
j_call: TRBJ2-7
clone_size: .
v_call: TRBV3-1/TRBV3-2
d_call: .

cdr3_aa: CASRLSVGVGEQYF
cdr3_nt: TGTGCCAGCAGACTTTCGGTGGGAGTGGGCGAGCAGTACTTC
j_call: TRBJ2-7
clone_size: .
v_call: TRBV28
d_call: .

cdr3_aa: CASRASGSGTGELFF
cdr3_nt: TGCGCCAGCAGAGCGAGCGGGAGTGGCACCGGGGAGCTGTTTTTT
j_call: TRBJ2-2
clone_size: .
v_call: TRBV5-1
d_call: TRBD2

cdr3_aa: CASSGHNSYEQYF
cdr3_nt: TGTGCCAGCAGTGGACATAACTCCTACGAGCAGTACTTC
j_call: TRBJ2-7
clone_size: .
v_call: TRBV7-6
d_call: .

cdr3_aa: CASMLGGPVAEQFF
cdr3_nt: TGTGCCAGTATGCTGGGAGGGCCGGTAGCCGAGCAGTTCTTC
j_call: TRBJ2-1
clone_size: .
v_call: TRBV19
d_call: TRBD2

cdr3_aa: CASSLGAGGSTTNEKLFF
cdr3_nt: TGTGCCAGCAGCTTGGGGGCAGGGGGAAGTACAACTAATGAAAAACTGTTTTTT
j_call: TRBJ1-4
clone_size: .
v_call: TRBV5-8
d_call: TRBD1

cdr3_aa: CASSYTTGEAFF
cdr3_nt: TGTGCCAGCAGTTACACCACAGGAGAAGCTTTCTTT
j_call: TRBJ1-1
clone_size: .
v_call: TRBV12-3/TRBV12-4
d_call: .

cdr3_aa: CASSSGTVVYGYTF
cdr3_nt: TGCGCCAGCAGCTCCGGGACAGTGGTATATGGCTACACCTTC
j_call: TRBJ1-2
clone_size: .
v_call: TRBV5-1
d_call: TRBD1

cdr3_aa: CASSPWLVEWPTGFSGNTIYF
cdr3_nt: TGTGCCAGCAGCCCATGGCTGGTTGAGTGGCCGACAGGGTTCTCTGGAAACACCATATATTTT
j_call: TRBJ1-3
clone_size: few
v_call: TRBV4-2
d_call: TRBD1

cdr3_aa: CASRRTGQETQYF
cdr3_nt: TGTGCCAGCAGAAGGACAGGGCAAGAGACCCAGTACTTC
j_call: TRBJ2-5
clone_size: .
v_call: TRBV2
d_call: TRBD1

cdr3_aa: CASSLSSGVNEQFF
cdr3_nt: TGTGCTAGCAGCTTAAGTAGCGGGGTCAATGAGCAGTTCTTC
j_call: TRBJ2-1
clone_size: .
v_call: TRBV7-7
d_call: TRBD2

cdr3_aa: CASSPPAVREITDTQYF
cdr3_nt: TGTGCCAGCAGCCCCCCTGCCGTGCGGGAGATCACAGATACGCAGTATTTT
j_call: TRBJ2-3
clone_size: .
v_call: TRBV3-1/TRBV3-2
d_call: TRBD2

cdr3_aa: CASSQGWGAEAFF
cdr3_nt: TGTGCCAGCAGCCAAGGGTGGGGGGCTGAAGCTTTCTTT
j_call: TRBJ1-1
clone_size: .
v_call: TRBV4-2
d_call: .

cdr3_aa: CASSLPTTSGYNEQFF
cdr3_nt: TGCGCCAGCAGCCTCCCCACTACTAGCGGTTACAATGAGCAGTTCTTC
j_call: TRBJ2-1
clone_size: .
v_call: TRBV5-1
d_call: TRBD2

cdr3_aa: CARTRQGAAYGYTF
cdr3_nt: TGTGCCAGAACTAGACAGGGGGCAGCCTATGGCTACACCTTC
j_call: TRBJ1-2
clone_size: few
v_call: TRBV5-3
d_call: TRBD1

cdr3_aa: CASRSKGTGFWAKNIQYF
cdr3_nt: TGTGCAAGTCGCTCGAAAGGGACAGGGTTTTGGGCCAAAAACATTCAGTACTTC
j_call: TRBJ2-4
clone_size: .
v_call: TRBV12-2
d_call: .

cdr3_aa: CASSLAGGALGNTIYF
cdr3_nt: TGTGCCAGCAGCTTAGCTGGCGGGGCTCTTGGAAACACCATATATTTT
j_call: TRBJ1-3
clone_size: few
v_call: TRBV7-9
d_call: .

cdr3_aa: CAWAHRGRGSGNTIYF
cdr3_nt: TGTGCCTGGGCTCACAGGGGGCGCGGGTCTGGAAACACCATATATTTT
j_call: TRBJ1-3
clone_size: .
v_call: TRBV30
d_call: TRBD1

cdr3_aa: CASSQARLAGRYNEQFF
cdr3_nt: TGTGCCAGCAGCCAAGCCAGACTAGCGGGACGGTACAATGAGCAGTTCTTC
j_call: TRBJ2-1
clone_size: once
v_call: TRBV7-8
d_call: TRBD2